The rows below give T cell receptor beta chains drawn from one sample of a study of blood T cell repertoires in COVID-19. This table comes from immunoSEQ multiplex PCR, and its TCRdb copy is limited to in-frame clones, with some not included. This table holds more than 65,000 clones, 87% found once. Material for sequencing was peripheral blood. Receptors were obtained from a man aged 55-75 years with acute or convalescent COVID-19. Each CDR3 is given with its conserved first and last residue.

v_gene: TRBV14; CDR3aa: CASSPTVSTYEQYF
v_gene: TRBV20-1; CDR3aa: CSASAATNEKLFF
v_gene: TRBV5-1; CDR3aa: CASSSTGNSGNTIYF
v_gene: TRBV30; CDR3aa: CAWNTGRGSTYNEQFF
v_gene: TRBV5-1; CDR3aa: CASRPDTANYGYTF
v_gene: TRBV29-1; CDR3aa: CSTKTGGYETQYF
v_gene: TRBV11-2; CDR3aa: CASSSGVDTQYF
v_gene: TRBV25-1; CDR3aa: CASSESLLGNQPQHF
v_gene: TRBV25-1; CDR3aa: CASAGVTNEKLFF
v_gene: TRBV7-8; CDR3aa: CASSGDSSKLNTGELFF
v_gene: TRBV4-3; CDR3aa: CASSHLTRTGEAFF
v_gene: TRBV6-5; CDR3aa: CASSLDRVGGNTIYF
v_gene: TRBV18; CDR3aa: CASSPGTGEETQYF
v_gene: TRBV6-5; CDR3aa: CASRPGQGGSYEQYF
v_gene: TRBV7-8; CDR3aa: CASSLGLAGGPGTDTQYF
v_gene: TRBV29-1; CDR3aa: CSVRQGLSYEQYF
v_gene: TRBV30; CDR3aa: CAWSSRTYVNSPLHF
v_gene: TRBV6-6; CDR3aa: CASSPGGGRGEEETQYF
v_gene: TRBV11-2; CDR3aa: CASSPTGLDTGELFF
v_gene: TRBV3-1/TRBV3-2; CDR3aa: CASSQEWQGGVSYNEQFF
v_gene: TRBV11-2; CDR3aa: CASSPRLVGELFF
v_gene: TRBV30; CDR3aa: CAWSDYGTAYGYTF
v_gene: TRBV5-1; CDR3aa: CASVGQGNTEAFF
v_gene: TRBV3-1/TRBV3-2; CDR3aa: CASSTNQGGGPQHF
v_gene: TRBV19; CDR3aa: CASSISRGGNTEAFF
v_gene: TRBV2; CDR3aa: CASSGHQVRDTGELFF
v_gene: TRBV3-1/TRBV3-2; CDR3aa: CASSQGRNTGELFF
v_gene: TRBV4-3; CDR3aa: CASSQTVGAAFF
v_gene: TRBV28; CDR3aa: CASSLGGSGYLF
v_gene: TRBV11-2; CDR3aa: CASSLRDAESPYEQYF
v_gene: TRBV19; CDR3aa: CASSILGSNQPQHF
v_gene: TRBV6-2/TRBV6-3; CDR3aa: CASSSGQLYTF
v_gene: TRBV29-1; CDR3aa: CSVEDSSGKNNEQFF
v_gene: TRBV25-1; CDR3aa: CASPRTGGLFCTEAFF
v_gene: TRBV4-2; CDR3aa: CASGRNGADEQYF
v_gene: TRBV5-4; CDR3aa: CASSQDRDTDTQYF
v_gene: TRBV27; CDR3aa: CASSPYRGGKEAFF
v_gene: TRBV25-1; CDR3aa: CASSGGTGNYGYTF
v_gene: TRBV10-3; CDR3aa: CAISQTGTLGGSPLHF
v_gene: TRBV7-9; CDR3aa: CASSLGTGRQETQYF
v_gene: TRBV12-5; CDR3aa: CASGQGTGKWYEQYF
v_gene: TRBV7-2; CDR3aa: CASSRTSGTGEFNSPLHF
v_gene: TRBV3-1/TRBV3-2; CDR3aa: CASSRVPGSPLHF
v_gene: TRBV30; CDR3aa: CAWTNGGEGEKLFF
v_gene: TRBV5-1; CDR3aa: CASTNGQSYANTEAFF
v_gene: TRBV15; CDR3aa: CATSTTSGGTPYNEQFF
v_gene: TRBV23-1; CDR3aa: CASSPYRENSSYGYTF
v_gene: TRBV7-8; CDR3aa: CASSLDRGQGDLSSNGYTF
v_gene: TRBV2; CDR3aa: CASKDRDIGELFF
v_gene: TRBV3-1/TRBV3-2; CDR3aa: CASSQTSGGYDTQYF